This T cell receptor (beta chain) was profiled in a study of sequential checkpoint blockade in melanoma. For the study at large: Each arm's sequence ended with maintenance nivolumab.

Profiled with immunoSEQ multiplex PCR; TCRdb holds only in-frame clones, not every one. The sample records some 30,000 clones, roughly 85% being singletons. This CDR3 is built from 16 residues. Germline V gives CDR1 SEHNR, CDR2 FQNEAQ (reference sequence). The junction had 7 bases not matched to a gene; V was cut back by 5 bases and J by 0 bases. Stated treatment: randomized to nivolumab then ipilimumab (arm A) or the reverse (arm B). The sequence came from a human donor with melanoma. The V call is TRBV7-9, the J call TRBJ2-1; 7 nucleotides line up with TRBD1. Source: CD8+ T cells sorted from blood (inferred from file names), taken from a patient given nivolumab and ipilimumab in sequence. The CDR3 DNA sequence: TGTGCCAGCAGCCATGGACGGACAGGCTCCTACAATGAGCAGTTCTTC. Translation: CASSHGRTGSYNEQFF.